Listed below are T cell receptor beta chains from one sample, sequenced in a study of CD8 T cells in ankylosing spondylitis. TCRdb fed the 5' RACE reads into MiXCR, producing one record per CDR3 protein. Counted here are 200,000 or so distinct CDR3 sequences, around 24% occurring once; the ten biggest clones make up roughly 6.7%. The specimen was blood, either unsorted or a sorted T cell fraction (not recorded which). These receptors originate from a male donor with ankylosing spondylitis or in good health (not recorded which). CDR3s include the opening cysteine and the closing phenylalanine or tryptophan. A D gene is named only where the DNA matches it firmly. Only part of the rows carry a size: once, few, many, or a class if the clone is expanded.

TRBD2	16	TRBJ2-5	TRBV12-3/TRBV12-4	NA	TGTGCCAGCAGTTTAGCGGCTAGCGGGAGAGGAGAGACCCAGTACTTC	CASSLAASGRGETQYF
TRBD2	14	TRBJ2-1	TRBV7-2	many	TGTGCCAGCAGACCTAGCGGGCCGGTAAATGAGCAGTTCTTC	CASRPSGPVNEQFF
NA	15	TRBJ2-7	TRBV5-1	many	TGCGCCAGCAGCTTGGGGAGTCGCCCAGGAGAGGAGCAGTACTTC	CASSLGSRPGEEQYF
NA	12	TRBJ2-2	TRBV3-1	NA	TGTGCCAGCAGCCAGGTCACCGGGGAGCTGTTTTTT	CASSQVTGELFF
NA	13	TRBJ2-3	TRBV6-1	few	TGTGCCAGCAGCTTTAGCGCGTTATATACGCAGTATTTT	CASSFSALYTQYF
NA	14	TRBJ2-7	TRBV6-1	few	TGTGCCAGCAGTGGCGGGACTTTTTCCTACGAGCAGTACTTC	CASSGGTFSYEQYF
TRBD2	16	TRBJ2-7	TRBV5-1	few	TGCGCCAGCAGACCCGACGCGGGCGGGAGGATCAACGAGCAGTACTTC	CASRPDAGGRINEQYF
NA	13	TRBJ2-1	TRBV12-3/TRBV12-4	NA	TGTGCCAGGGGGACAAACTCCTACAATGAGCAGTTCTTC	CARGTNSYNEQFF
NA	14	TRBJ2-7	TRBV20-1	NA	TGCAGTGCCGGGACAACAAGGGAACCCTACGAGCAGTACTTC	CSAGTTREPYEQYF
NA	13	TRBJ2-3	TRBV29-1	NA	TGCAGCGTTATAGGGGATTTAACAGATACGCAGTATTTT	CSVIGDLTDTQYF
TRBD1	17	TRBJ2-5	TRBV6-1	many	TGTGCCAGCAGTACGATCCTAAGGACAGGGGGACAAGAGACCCAGTACTTC	CASSTILRTGGQETQYF
NA	13	TRBJ2-7	TRBV12-3/TRBV12-4	many	TGTGCCAGCAGTTATGGGAGCTCGAGCGAGCAGTACTTC	CASSYGSSSEQYF
TRBD2	14	TRBJ2-2	TRBV20-1	many	TGCAGTGCCAAGACTAGCGGGAGTGCCGGGGAGCTGTTTTTT	CSAKTSGSAGELFF
TRBD2	17	TRBJ2-7	TRBV5-1	many	TGCGCCAGCAGCTTGGTTTCTAGACTAGCGGGGACAACGGAGCAGTACTTC	CASSLVSRLAGTTEQYF
NA	12	TRBJ2-1	TRBV6-2/TRBV6-3	few	TGTGCCAGCAGTTCCCCAGACAATGAGCAGTTCTTC	CASSSPDNEQFF
NA	14	TRBJ1-1	TRBV12-3/TRBV12-4	NA	TGTGCCAGCATCCCAGGTCCGCTGAACACTGAAGCTTTCTTT	CASIPGPLNTEAFF
TRBD1	15	TRBJ2-7	TRBV12-3/TRBV12-4	many	TGTGCCAGCAGTTTACAGGGGGCCGTTTCCTACGAGCAGTACTTC	CASSLQGAVSYEQYF
NA	13	TRBJ2-7	TRBV5-6	few	TGTGCCAGTACCGACAGCATGGAGTACGAGCAGTACTTC	CASTDSMEYEQYF
TRBD2	15	TRBJ2-3	TRBV29-1	NA	TGCAGCGTTGAAGGGGCGGGAGGGCCTTCAGATACGCAGTATTTT	CSVEGAGGPSDTQYF
TRBD1	13	TRBJ1-4	TRBV10-3	NA	TGTGCCACGACAGGGCTGGCTAATGAAAAACTGTTTTTT	CATTGLANEKLFF
TRBD2	15	TRBJ2-7	TRBV7-2	NA	TGTGCCAGCAGGGACTTTCTAGCGGGAGGTAACGAGCAGTACTTC	CASRDFLAGGNEQYF
NA	15	TRBJ2-1	TRBV5-4	NA	TGTGCCAGCAGACGATGGGGGGAGTCCTACAATGAGCAGTTCTTC	CASRRWGESYNEQFF
NA	15	TRBJ2-7	TRBV9	NA	TGTGCCAGCAGCGTACATGCGGGCCTCTCCTACGAGCAGTACTTC	CASSVHAGLSYEQYF
TRBD1	17	TRBJ2-3	TRBV20-1	many	TGCAGTGCTAGACGCGAGACAGGGTCAATTAACACAGATACGCAGTATTTT	CSARRETGSINTDTQYF
TRBD1	14	TRBJ2-5	TRBV28	many	TGTGCCAGCGGACTAACAGGGGGGTCAGAGACCCAGTACTTC	CASGLTGGSETQYF
NA	13	TRBJ2-1	TRBV2	NA	TGTGCCAGCACCCCCTTTACCTACAATGAGCAGTTCTTC	CASTPFTYNEQFF
TRBD2	15	TRBJ2-5	TRBV20-1	NA	TGCAGTGCTAGGAGCGGAGGACTAGCTCAAGAGACCCAGTACTTC	CSARSGGLAQETQYF
NA	16	TRBJ1-1	TRBV19	once	TGTGCCAGTAGACCCCGACCAGGGACCCCAAACACTGAAGCTTTCTTT	CASRPRPGTPNTEAFF
NA	16	TRBJ2-5	TRBV20-1	many	TGCAGTGCTAGGAAAGTAGACTTTGGCCGTGATGGGACCCAGTACTTC	CSARKVDFGRDGTQYF
NA	14	TRBJ2-3	TRBV20-1	few	TGCAGTGCACCGCTCCGCTCCGCTGGAGATACGCAGTATTTT	CSAPLRSAGDTQYF
NA	14	TRBJ2-2	TRBV29-1	NA	TGCAGCGTTGTCGGTCGGGCGAACACCGGGGAGCTGTTTTTT	CSVVGRANTGELFF
TRBD1	15	TRBJ2-2	TRBV6-2/TRBV6-3	NA	TGTGCCAGCAGTCCTTGGACAGGGAAGACCGGGGAGCTGTTTTTT	CASSPWTGKTGELFF
TRBD1	14	TRBJ2-7	TRBV7-9	many	TGTGCCAGCAGCTTCAACGACAGGGGGCCCGAGCAGTACTTC	CASSFNDRGPEQYF
NA	16	TRBJ2-7	TRBV5-1	many	TGCGCCAGCAGCTTGGGGGGTGCGGCTAACTCGCGCGAGCAGTACTTC	CASSLGGAANSREQYF
NA	15	TRBJ2-1	TRBV28	NA	TGTGCCAGCAATCGAGGCGGGACCTCCTACAATGAGCAGTTCTTC	CASNRGGTSYNEQFF
NA	16	TRBJ2-1	TRBV12-3/TRBV12-4	NA	TGTGCCAGCAGTTGGGCGACAGGTCCAACCCACAATGAGCAGTTCTTC	CASSWATGPTHNEQFF
TRBD1	17	TRBJ1-5	TRBV30	few	TGTGCCTGGAGTGTACCGACAGGGAGTTATAGCAATCAGCCCCAGCATTTT	CAWSVPTGSYSNQPQHF
TRBD2	15	TRBJ2-1	TRBV5-1	many	TGCGCCAGCAGCTGGGTAGCGGGAGACTCTTCTGAGCAGTTCTTC	CASSWVAGDSSEQFF
NA	15	TRBJ2-3	TRBV10-2	many	TGCGCCAGCAGTGAGTGGGGGGCAGGCACAGATACGCAGTATTTT	CASSEWGAGTDTQYF
NA	16	TRBJ2-1	TRBV7-9	many	TGTGCCAGCAGCTCGACAAGCGCAGAGATACTCTATGAGCAGTTCTTC	CASSSTSAEILYEQFF